One and the same sample provided the 22 T cell receptor beta chains below, sequenced in a study of blood T cells in healthy people across ages. A second PCR, run for about 6 to 11 cycles, used a sample-barcoded 5' primer plus a J-beta primer mix. One entry per CDR3 protein results from TCRdb running MiXCR on the 5' RACE reads. The profile shows around 1.7 million distinct CDR3 sequences, roughly 27% of them singletons. Sequenced: blood. The source is a woman in her twenties or thirties in good health.

The gene calls are TRBV7-9 and TRBJ2-7, with TRBD1 matching over 9 bases. Losses at the gene ends were 8 bases for V and 7 bases for J; bases not matched to a gene: 9. CDR3 size: 13 residues. Germline V gene sequence: CDR1 SEHNR, CDR2 FQNEAQ (reference sequence). CDR3 protein: CASRRTGAEEQYF. CDR3 coding DNA: TGTGCCAGCCGGAGGACAGGGGCGGAAGAGCAGTACTTC.

V usage is TRBV29-1 and J usage is TRBJ1-3; D may be TRBD1 (5 bases). Trimming pared 0 bases from V and 6 bases from J, leaving 12 bases between. The CDR3 has 14 amino acids. Germline CDR1 and CDR2: SQVTM and ANQGSEA. CDR3 in amino acids: CSVEDNRSENTIYF. The CDR3 region has the DNA TGCAGCGTTGAAGATAACAGGTCGGAAAACACCATATATTTT.

In the case of this clonotype: Compared with germline, one end of the junction differs, possibly owing to a read error. The chain employs TRBV6-2 or TRBV6-3 and TRBJ2-6, with 7 bases that match TRBD1. Germline CDR1 and CDR2: MNHEY and SVGEGT. CDR3 length equals 15 residues. CDR3 coding DNA: TGTGCCAGCAGTAACAGGGGATCTGGGGCCAGCGTCCTGACTTTC. Amino acids: CASSNRGSGASVLTF.

This clonotype was observed at least ten times. This chain connects TRBV5-1 to TRBJ2-5; 7 nucleotides match TRBD1. The CDR3 totals 14 residues. V was pared by 3 bases and J by 5 bases, with 7 bases of the junction left unmatched. Per germline, CDR1 SGHRS and CDR2 YFSETQ. The CDR3 nucleotides read TGCGCCAGCAGCTCCGAGGGGGCCGGTGAGACCCAGTACTTC. It encodes CASSSEGAGETQYF.

Ten or more counts support this clonotype. The rearrangement links TRBV29-1 to TRBJ2-3; D uncertain. Trimming removed 6 bases at V and 5 bases at J, with 15 bases between. The CDR3 length is 13 residues. CDR1 is SQVTM, CDR2 ANQGSEA, per germline. CDR3 sequence (DNA): TGCAGCGTGCTGGTAGTCTTAGGAGATACGCAGTATTTT. Amino acid sequence: CSVLVVLGDTQYF.

The genes are TRBV9 and TRBJ2-3; 9 nucleotides match TRBD1. Germline assignment: CDR1 SGDLS and CDR2 YYNGEE. Trimming at V came to 0 bases and at J to 0 bases, leaving 2 bases not matched to a gene. The CDR3 is made up of 16 amino acids. The CDR3 reads CASSVETGGSTDTQYF. The CDR3, as DNA: TGTGCCAGCAGCGTAGAGACAGGGGGTAGCACAGATACGCAGTATTTT.

This clonotype has only one observation. The V gene is TRBV5-1, the J gene TRBJ2-3; D call uncertain. The CDR3 length is 15 residues. Germline V lookup: CDR1 SGHRS, CDR2 YFSETQ. Deletions cut 2 bases from V and 0 bases from J, with 10 bases between. The chain's CDR3 is CASSLESPSTDTQYF. The CDR3 nucleotides are TGCGCCAGCAGCTTAGAAAGTCCTAGCACAGATACGCAGTATTTT.

Comment on this clonotype: This CDR3 fails to terminate in the conserved phenylalanine or tryptophan, so it likely reflects a read error. The chain recombines TRBV7-9 with TRBJ2-5; D uncertain. CDR1 is SEHNR, CDR2 FQNEAQ, per germline (reference sequence). This CDR3 has 11 residues. The V end lost 4 bases, the J end lost 3 bases, and 3 bases lay between the germline ends. The CDR3 spells CASSYEETQYL. CDR3 sequence (DNA): TGTGCCAGCAGCTATGAAGAGACCCAGTACCTC.

Of note for this clonotype: An end of the junction differs from the germline gene, which may be a read error. J is TRBJ2-1 and V is TRBV5-1, with D perhaps matching TRBD1 (5 bases). Germline CDR1 is SGHRS and CDR2 is YFSETQ. The CDR3 loop spans 14 amino acids. This chain's CDR3 is CASSMDISYNKQFF. DNA of the CDR3: TGCGCCAGCAGCATGGACATCTCCTACAATAAGCAGTTCTTC.

This clonotype was seen repeatedly, ten times or more. The chain uses TRBV29-1 and TRBJ2-6; 9 bases match TRBD1. Unmatched junction bases numbered 12, after V lost 5 bases and J lost 1 base. CDR3 length: 18 amino acids. Germline lookup yields CDR1 SQVTM and CDR2 ANQGSEA. The CDR3 region is CSVKFGTGWGSGANVLTF. The CDR3 DNA is TGCAGCGTTAAATTCGGGACAGGGTGGGGGTCTGGGGCCAACGTCCTGACTTTC.

The V and J genes are TRBV5-1 and TRBJ1-2; D not certain. CDR3 size: 15 residues. Germline lookup yields CDR1 SGHRS and CDR2 YFSETQ. Trimming cost V 0 bases and J 4 bases, with 13 bases left between them. This CDR3 reads CASSLGAGQPYGYTF. The CDR3 DNA follows: TGCGCCAGCAGCTTGGGGGCTGGGCAGCCCTATGGCTACACCTTC. The whole variable domain, remainder taken from reference TRBV5-1 and TRBJ1-2, is KAGVTQTPRYLIKTRGQQVTLSCSPISGHRSVSWYQQTPGQGLQFLFEYFSETQRNKGNFPGRFSGRQFSNSRSEMNVSTLELGDSALYLCASSLGAGQPYGYTFGSGTRLTVV.

This clonotype was seen a few times. The chain has TRBV14 and TRBJ2-7; 9 bases match TRBD1. The V gene's germline CDR1 is SGHDN and CDR2 FVKESK. The junction had 11 bases not matched to a gene; V was cut back by 3 bases and J by 2 bases. This CDR3 is 17 amino acids long. The CDR3 DNA is TGTGCCAGCAGCCAGAGGACCCGGCGGACAGGGGCCTACGAGCAGTACTTC. Translating it yields CASSQRTRRTGAYEQYF. The variable domain in full, with the rest retrieved from reference TRBV14 and TRBJ2-7, is EAGVTQFPSHSVIEKGQTVTLRCDPISGHDNLYWYRRVMGKEIKFLLHFVKESKQDESGMPNNRFLAERTGGTYSTLKVQPAELEDSGVYFCASSQRTRRTGAYEQYFGPGTRLTVT.

As for this clonotype: This may come from a read error, since a much larger clone is one base off. The chain combines TRBV12-3 or TRBV12-4 with TRBJ2-4; D might be TRBD1 or TRBD2, each matching 5 bases. V shed 5 bases and J shed 0 bases, with 8 bases lying between them. The CDR3 consists of 14 residues. CDR3 residues: CASSVGTAKNIQYF. For the CDR3, the DNA is TGTGCCAGCAGTGTAGGGACAGCCAAAAACATTCAGTACTTC.

Ten or more counts support this clonotype. The rearrangement links TRBV6-2 or TRBV6-3 to TRBJ2-1; 14 nucleotides line up with TRBD2. This CDR3 has 16 amino acids. The ends lost 6 bases at V and 7 bases at J; junction bases unmatched: 8. CDR1 is MNHEY, CDR2 SVGEGT, per germline. The CDR3: CASSPGLAGGKNEQFF. The CDR3, as DNA: TGTGCCAGCAGCCCCGGACTAGCGGGAGGTAAAAATGAGCAGTTCTTC.

This chain uses TRBV27 with TRBJ2-1; 11 bases are shared with TRBD2. The CDR3 is 16 residues long. The J segment lost 7 bases and the V segment lost 5 bases, leaving 10 bases of the junction unmatched. CDR1 is MNHEY, CDR2 SMNVEV, per germline (reference sequence). The CDR3 region is CASSISGRAHWNEQFF. In nucleotides, the CDR3 is TGTGCCAGCAGTATTAGCGGGAGGGCCCACTGGAATGAGCAGTTCTTC.

Note on this clonotype: This could be a read error, since a much larger clone is one nucleotide away. V gene TRBV5-1 combines with J gene TRBJ2-1, with D possibly being TRBD1 (5 bases). Trimming took off 0 bases at V and 10 bases at J, with 17 bases between the two ends. Germline CDR1 SGHRS, CDR2 YFSETQ. The CDR3 length is 15 residues. CDR3 residues: CASSLGPGNAYEQFF. DNA for the CDR3: TGCGCCAGCAGCTTGGGTCCAGGGAACGCATACGAGCAGTTCTTC.

V is TRBV6-5 and J is TRBJ1-5, with 9 nucleotides matching TRBD1. The germline gives CDR1 MNHEY, CDR2 SVGAGI. V was clipped by 2 bases and J by 2 bases; unmatched bases: 4. The CDR3 is made up of 16 amino acids. CDR3 protein: CASSYGRDRGNQPQHF. Here the CDR3 DNA reads TGTGCCAGCAGTTACGGTCGGGACAGGGGCAATCAGCCCCAGCATTTT.

This clonotype was recorded a few times. The chain recombines TRBV4-1 with TRBJ2-4, with 8 bases lining up with TRBD1. After removal of 0 bases from V and 7 bases from J, the junction contained 5 bases not matched to a gene. CDR3 length: 15 amino acids. Germline V gives CDR1 MGHRA, CDR2 YSYEKL. CDR3 protein: CASSQDGQGLNIQYF. CDR3 DNA: TGCGCCAGCAGCCAAGACGGACAGGGATTGAACATTCAGTACTTC.

CDR3: CASSPVLGREGTGTDTQYF. CDR3 coding DNA: TGTGCCAGCAGTCCCGTCCTCGGGCGGGAGGGGACCGGCACAGATACGCAGTATTTT. J is TRBJ2-3 and V is TRBV12-3 or TRBV12-4; 9 nucleotides line up with TRBD2. V lost 5 bases, J lost 1 base, and 16 bases stayed unmatched. The CDR3 has 19 residues.

This clonotype was detected a few times. V usage is TRBV5-1 and J usage is TRBJ2-3, with 8 bases aligning to TRBD2. Trimming took 6 bases from V and 0 from J; bases not matched to a gene: 6. The CDR3 loop spans 15 amino acids. Per germline, CDR1 SGHRS and CDR2 YFSETQ. As DNA, the CDR3 is TGCGCCAGCATCCAGATAGCGGGAAGCACAGATACGCAGTATTTT. Protein: CASIQIAGSTDTQYF.

This clonotype was seen only a few times. J is TRBJ2-3 and V is TRBV5-1, with a weak D call TRBD2 (6 bases). The germline V gene encodes CDR1 SGHRS and CDR2 YFSETQ. Trimming stripped 0 bases from V and 2 bases from J, with 10 bases between. The CDR3 runs to 15 residues. DNA of the CDR3: TGCGCCAGCAGCTTGGCGGGACTGTACACAGATACGCAGTATTTT. Translating gives CASSLAGLYTDTQYF.

This clonotype was picked up a small number of times. The V gene is TRBV7-9, the J gene TRBJ1-5; D remains ambiguous. Trimming removed 2 bases from V and 8 bases from J, with 13 bases in between. CDR1 is SEHNR, CDR2 FQNEAQ, per germline (reference sequence). This CDR3 has 14 amino acids. The CDR3 DNA reads as TGTGCCAGCAGCTTATCAGGACCCGAGAAGCCCCAGCATTTT. Encoded protein: CASSLSGPEKPQHF.